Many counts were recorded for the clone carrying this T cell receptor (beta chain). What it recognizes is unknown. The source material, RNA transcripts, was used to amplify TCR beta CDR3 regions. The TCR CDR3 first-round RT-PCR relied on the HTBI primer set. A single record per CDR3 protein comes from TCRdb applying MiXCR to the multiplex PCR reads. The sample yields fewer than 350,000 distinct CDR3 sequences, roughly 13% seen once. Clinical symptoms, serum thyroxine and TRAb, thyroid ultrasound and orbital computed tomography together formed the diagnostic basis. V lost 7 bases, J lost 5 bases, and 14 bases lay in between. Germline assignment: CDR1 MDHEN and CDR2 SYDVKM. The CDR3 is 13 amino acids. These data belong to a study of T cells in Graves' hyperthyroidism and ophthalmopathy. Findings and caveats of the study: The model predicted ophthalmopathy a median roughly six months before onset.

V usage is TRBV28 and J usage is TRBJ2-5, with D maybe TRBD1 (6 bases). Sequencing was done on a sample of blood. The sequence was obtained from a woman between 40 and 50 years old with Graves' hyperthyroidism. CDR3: CASNSQGTETQYF. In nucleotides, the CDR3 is TGTGCCAGCAACTCTCAGGGGACCGAGACCCAGTACTTC. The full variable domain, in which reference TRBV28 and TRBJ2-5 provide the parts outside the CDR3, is DVKVTQSSRYLVKRTGEKVFLECVQDMDHENMFWYRQDPGLGLRLIYFSYDVKMKEKGDIPEGYSVSREKKERFSLILESASTNQTSMYLCASNSQGTETQYFGPGTRLLVL.